This T cell receptor (beta chain) appears in the sequencing data of a study of early T cells in non-severe SARS-CoV-2 infection. In the study overall: Sequencing used unsorted whole-blood bulk RNA, so chains lack pairing.

This CDR3 contains 13 residues. The V and J ends lost 5 bases and 2 bases, in that order; junction bases with no gene match: 0. Germline V gene data show CDR1 as SEHNR and CDR2 as FQNEAQ (reference sequence). General study points: Anti-spike CD8 specificities were favored by VDJdb matching, whose results missed private and CD4 specificities.

This clonotype was counted ten times or more. No antigen is known for it. The TCR library protocol was used to attach unique molecular identifiers. These identifiers were attached to individual cDNA molecules. TCRdb recomputed calls from the 5' RACE reads with MiXCR, one row per CDR3 protein. This table holds roughly 69,000 distinct CDR3 sequences, roughly 9.4% found once. The source is an adult who was a healthcare worker with PCR-confirmed SARS-CoV-2 infection or an uninfected control (not recorded which). The rearrangement links TRBV7-9 to TRBJ1-1, with 9 bases aligning to TRBD1. The sample comprised whole blood. The CDR3 spells CASSTGGNTEAFF. The CDR3 region has the DNA TGTGCCAGCAGCACAGGGGGCAACACTGAAGCTTTCTTT.